The sequence of this T cell receptor beta chain was determined in a study of a mutant IDH1 vaccine in newly diagnosed glioma. The wider study: During weeks 1, 3, 5, 7, 11, 15, 19 and 23, patients received eight vaccinations. Patients' prior therapy spanned radiotherapy, temozolomide, or both; most underwent both.

Time point in this sample: week 5, during vaccination. Topical imiquimod was applied with each vaccine dose, which held 300 ug of mutant IDH1 20-mer peptide. Using immunoSEQ multiplex PCR, the repertoire was profiled, and TCRdb retains in-frame clones only, with some absent. Counted here are about 54,000 clones, about 80% occurring once; the ten biggest clones make up roughly 3.5%. The CDR3 is 14 residues long. Germline loops: CDR1 LNHDA, CDR2 SQIVND (reference sequence). V lost 5 bases to trimming and J lost 4 bases, with 14 bases between them. Remarks on this clone: The antigen remains undetermined.

V gene TRBV19 combines with J gene TRBJ1-2; TRBD1 is a possible D gene (6 bases). The origin of this receptor is a man aged 25-45 years with glioma. Sequencing was performed on PBMCs, taken from a glioma patient whose treatment included an IDH1 peptide vaccine. This CDR3 is CASSVTGLRYGYTF. The CDR3 DNA sequence: TGTGCCAGTAGTGTTACAGGGTTGCGCTATGGCTACACCTTC. Full variable domain (remainder filled in from reference TRBV19 and TRBJ1-2): DGGITQSPKYLFRKEGQNVTLSCEQNLNHDAMYWYRQDPGQGLRLIYYSQIVNDFQKGDIAEGYSVSREKKESFPLTVTSAQKNPTAFYLCASSVTGLRYGYTFGSGTRLTVV.